The T cell receptor (beta chain) under discussion was sequenced for a study of a mutant IDH1 vaccine in newly diagnosed glioma. Whole-study context: Following radiotherapy alone, or alongside temozolomide cycles, vaccination was started after an interval of 4-6 weeks.

A remark on this clone: Its antigen is currently unknown.

Using immunoSEQ multiplex PCR, the repertoire was profiled, and TCRdb retains in-frame clones only, with some absent. The repertoire holds tens of thousands of clones, with around 84% as singletons. Time point of the sample: week 35, safety follow-up. One vaccine dose held 300 ug of mutant IDH1 20-mer peptide and came with topical imiquimod. Sequenced here: PBMCs, sampled from a glioma patient whose treatment included an IDH1 peptide vaccine. The TCR originated in a young man with glioma.

CDR3: CSTTGEPRQGEQFF. The DNA of the CDR3 is TGCAGCACAACGGGGGAGCCAAGGCAGGGTGAGCAGTTCTTC. V is TRBV29-1 and J is TRBJ2-1; possible D gene TRBD2, 6 bases. This CDR3 spans 14 amino acids. Between the trimmed V and J ends, which lost 8 bases and 9 bases, there was a span of 23 bases. Germline lookup yields CDR1 SQVTM and CDR2 ANQGSEA.